The next 23 T cell receptor beta chains were all read from a single sample in a study of cytomegalovirus exposure and HLA in healthy donors. Some clones are missing from TCRdb's copy, which holds only in-frame ones; the method was immunoSEQ multiplex PCR. The sample includes under 250,000 clones, approximately 87% of them seen just once. What was sequenced was PBMCs. These receptors all come from a woman aged 18-30 years in good health and CMV-seronegative.

The V gene is TRBV6-6, the J gene TRBJ1-2; tentatively, D is TRBD1 (6 bases). In germline, CDR1 is MNHNY, CDR2 SVGAGI (reference sequence). V dropped 3 bases and J dropped 5 bases, with 13 bases sitting between them. The CDR3 runs to 14 residues. The CDR3 is CASSYQQGGYGYTF. The CDR3 coding sequence is TGTGCCAGCAGTTATCAACAGGGAGGTTATGGCTACACCTTC.

The V gene is TRBV2, the J gene TRBJ2-5, with D possibly being TRBD1 (7 bases). Germline V lookup: CDR1 SNHLY, CDR2 FYNNEI. The CDR3 totals 18 residues. With 0 bases removed from V and 1 base from J, the gap between germline ends came to 18 bases. DNA of the CDR3: TGTGCCAGCAGTGAAGCGAGGTTTGGCAGGGGGGTCCAAGAGACCCAGTACTTC. Its protein product is CASSEARFGRGVQETQYF.

This chain connects TRBV5-1 to TRBJ2-2; either TRBD1 or TRBD2 may fit D (5 bases each). Germline V gives CDR1 SGHRS, CDR2 YFSETQ. Trimming cost V 4 bases and J 1 base, with 14 bases left between them. This CDR3 has 16 amino acids. CDR3 nucleotides: TGCGCCAGCAGCCTTGGGACCGTCAGGAACACCGGGGAGCTGTTTTTT. Protein product: CASSLGTVRNTGELFF.

This chain connects TRBV19 to TRBJ2-3, with unresolved D. This CDR3 is built from 13 residues. Germline V gene lookup returns CDR1 LNHDA and CDR2 SQIVND (reference sequence). Trimming pared 3 bases from V and 5 bases from J, leaving 9 bases between. CDR3 residues: CASSMWVEDTQYF. As DNA, the CDR3 is TGTGCCAGTAGTATGTGGGTTGAAGATACGCAGTATTTT. Full variable domain (missing parts from reference TRBV19 and TRBJ2-3): DGGITQSPKYLFRKEGQNVTLSCEQNLNHDAMYWYRQDPGQGLRLIYYSQIVNDFQKGDIAEGYSVSREKKESFPLTVTSAQKNPTAFYLCASSMWVEDTQYFGPGTRLTVL.

In this sample, this clone turned up a few times. This rearrangement joins TRBV5-1 to TRBJ2-1; D unresolved. This CDR3 contains 15 residues. Germline values: CDR1 SGHRS, CDR2 YFSETQ. Trimming took off 4 bases at V and 0 bases at J, with 11 bases between the two ends. CDR3 in DNA: TGCGCCAGCAGCCTGCCTTGGGTCTCCTACAATGAGCAGTTCTTC. Encoded protein: CASSLPWVSYNEQFF.

The chain combines TRBV7-3 with TRBJ2-1; D perhaps matches TRBD2 (5 bases). Looked up from germline, CDR1 is SGHTA and CDR2 is FQGTGA. The CDR3 runs to 16 residues. V lost 4 bases and J lost 5, with 18 bases in between. In DNA, the CDR3 is TGTGCCAGCAGCTCCTCGCGGTCGGGAATCGACAATGAGCAGTTCTTC. Translated: CASSSSRSGIDNEQFF.

This chain connects TRBV28 to TRBJ1-1; a possible D gene is TRBD1 (5 bases). Germline CDR1 MDHEN, CDR2 SYDVKM. The CDR3 runs 12 residues. Deletions cut 5 bases from V and 12 bases from J, with 16 bases between. The CDR3 sequence is CASSPYRPSPFF. CDR3 in DNA: TGTGCCAGCAGTCCCTACAGGCCGTCGCCTTTCTTT.

The chain carries TRBV2 and TRBJ1-2; TRBD1 aligns across 7 bases. The CDR3 is 14 residues long. Germline V gene sequence: CDR1 SNHLY, CDR2 FYNNEI. The V segment lost 5 bases and the J segment 0 bases; nucleotides outside the gene matches: 3. CDR3 loop: CASSRDSPNYGYTF. CDR3 DNA sequence: TGTGCCAGCAGTAGGGACAGCCCTAACTATGGCTACACCTTC.

J is TRBJ1-1 and V is TRBV2; D is unclear. The CDR3 is 14 residues long. CDR1 SNHLY and CDR2 FYNNEI come from the germline V gene. V dropped 2 bases and J dropped 6 bases, with 13 bases sitting between them. The CDR3 spells CASSETATVPEAFF. DNA of the CDR3: TGTGCCAGCAGTGAAACAGCCACGGTACCTGAAGCTTTCTTT.

The chain links TRBV28 to TRBJ2-7; 12 nucleotides line up with TRBD2. The CDR3 runs to 13 residues. V dropped 8 bases and J dropped 4; count of bases not matched to a gene: 3. Germline-derived CDR1 and CDR2 are MDHEN and SYDVKM. The CDR3 DNA reads TGTGCCAGCCTTACTAGCGGGAGGTACGAGCAGTACTTC. It is translated as CASLTSGRYEQYF.

V usage is TRBV19 and J usage is TRBJ2-1; perhaps TRBD2 as D (6 bases). Germline assignment: CDR1 LNHDA and CDR2 SQIVND (reference sequence). Between the trimmed V and J ends, which lost 8 bases and 4 bases, there was a span of 9 bases. This CDR3 spans 12 amino acids. CDR3 DNA sequence: TGTGCCAGTGCGGGAAGTTACAATGAGCAGTTCTTC. It codes for CASAGSYNEQFF. Full variable domain (rest looked up from reference TRBV19 and TRBJ2-1): DGGITQSPKYLFRKEGQNVTLSCEQNLNHDAMYWYRQDPGQGLRLIYYSQIVNDFQKGDIAEGYSVSREKKESFPLTVTSAQKNPTAFYLCASAGSYNEQFFGPGTRLTVL.

The J gene is TRBJ2-7, the V gene TRBV2; 12 positions agree with TRBD2. Germline CDR1 reads SNHLY; CDR2 reads FYNNEI. J lost 0 bases, V lost 2 bases, and 14 bases had no gene match. This CDR3 has 20 residues. DNA for the CDR3: TGTGCCAGCAGTGAACCCCTCGCAATGACTAGCGGGGGAAGCTCCTACGAGCAGTACTTC. Protein sequence: CASSEPLAMTSGGSSYEQYF.

The CDR3 DNA is TGTGCCAGCAGTTTAGCCGGGACAGGGGGGGGTGGCTACACCTTC. Translation: CASSLAGTGGGGYTF. This rearrangement joins TRBV28 to TRBJ1-2; 11 bases fit TRBD1. Losses at the gene ends were 2 bases for V and 7 bases for J; bases not matched to a gene: 6. The CDR3 loop spans 15 amino acids. From germline, CDR1 is MDHEN and CDR2 SYDVKM.

This chain connects TRBV15 to TRBJ1-1; unclear D gene. The V and J ends lost 1 base and 0 bases respectively, with 3 bases between them. The germline V gene encodes CDR1 LNHNV and CDR2 YYDKDF (reference sequence). The CDR3 runs to 13 residues. The CDR3 region has the DNA TGTGCCACCAGCAGAGGAGTGAACACTGAAGCTTTCTTT. This encodes CATSRGVNTEAFF.

The chain combines TRBV6-5 with TRBJ2-7; TRBD1 matches 7 bases. There are 15 residues in the CDR3. Germline CDR1 and CDR2: MNHEY and SVGAGI. V shed 4 bases and J 2 bases; nucleotides not matched to a gene: 8. For the CDR3, the DNA is TGTGCCAGCAGTTCGCCGGGACAGTCCGCCTACGAGCAGTACTTC. Amino acid sequence: CASSSPGQSAYEQYF.

J is TRBJ2-3 and V is TRBV30; 8 nucleotides line up with TRBD2. This CDR3 is 15 amino acids long. Germline CDR1 reads GTSNPN; CDR2 reads SVGIG (reference sequence). V lost 4 bases and J lost 6; bases outside the gene matches: 12. The CDR3 spells CAWILTGGLRDTQYF. The CDR3 DNA sequence: TGTGCCTGGATTCTGACGGGGGGGCTGAGGGATACGCAGTATTTT.

This clone appeared a few times. CDR3 protein: CASSLGLNQPQHF. CDR3 coding DNA: TGTGCCAGCTCATTAGGGCTTAATCAGCCCCAGCATTTT. V and J are TRBV18 and TRBJ1-5; D gene uncertain. This CDR3 has 13 residues. The V gene lost 5 bases and the J gene lost 4 bases, with 9 bases spanning the gap. Germline V gene data show CDR1 as KGHSH and CDR2 as LQKENI.

The J gene is TRBJ1-1, the V gene TRBV25-1, with TRBD1 matching 9 bases. The germline gives CDR1 MGHDK, CDR2 SYGVNS. The V segment lost 4 bases and the J segment 4 bases; nucleotides outside the gene matches: 1. The CDR3 extends over 13 amino acids. CDR3 bases: TGTGCCAGCAGTGCGGACAGGGGCACTGAAGCTTTCTTT. Residues: CASSADRGTEAFF.

The chain employs TRBV7-9 and TRBJ1-2, with D perhaps matching TRBD1 (6 bases). The CDR3 loop spans 17 amino acids. V was shortened by 1 base and J by 0 bases, with 15 bases between the two germline ends. The germline gives CDR1 SEHNR, CDR2 FQNEAQ (reference sequence). The CDR3 reads CASSLDAQGTSNYGYTF. The DNA of the CDR3 is TGTGCCAGCAGCTTAGATGCGCAGGGGACTTCTAACTATGGCTACACCTTC.

This chain joins TRBV21-1 and TRBJ2-5; the D call of TRBD2 is as the table states it, not checked on the DNA. TRBV21-1 has pseudogene status. The CDR3 spans 17 residues. The CDR3 bases are TGTGCCAGCAGCAAAAGGGTACCGACTAGCGGCCAAGAGACCCAGTACTTC. This codes for CASSKRVPTSGQETQYF.

This chain connects TRBV4-2 to TRBJ2-7; D is perhaps TRBD1 (6 bases). Germline CDR1 and CDR2: LGHNA and YNFKEQ. CDR3 length: 14 residues. Trimming took 3 bases from V and 12 from J, leaving 21 bases between them. The CDR3 DNA follows: TGTGCCAGCAGCCAGATATTAGAACAGGGAACGATGTACTTC. This gives the protein CASSQILEQGTMYF.

V usage is TRBV2 and J usage is TRBJ1-2; D remains ambiguous. The CDR3 sequence is 11 residues long. V lost 6 bases and J 6 bases, leaving 8 bases between the germline ends. Germline-derived CDR1 and CDR2 are SNHLY and FYNNEI. The CDR3 coding sequence is TGTGCCAGCAGAGACGGGAATGGCTACACCTTC. Its translation: CASRDGNGYTF.

The V call is TRBV5-1, the J call TRBJ2-7; 7 nucleotides match TRBD1. The CDR3 is made up of 15 amino acids. Germline CDR1 SGHRS, CDR2 YFSETQ. V dropped 0 bases and J dropped 3; count of bases not matched to a gene: 6. CDR3 DNA sequence: TGCGCCAGCAGCTTGGATGGGACAGCCGACTACGAGCAGTACTTC. Its protein product is CASSLDGTADYEQYF.